This TCR beta chain came from a study of read filtering for tumor transcriptome and immune sequencing. Study-level information: Revised staging placed roughly 8 patients in R-ISS I, 15 to 20 in II, 6 or 7 in III.

From about 400 ng of RNA, a library with molecular barcoded alpha/delta and beta/gamma adaptors was made. MiXCR, run by TCRdb on the reads, gives a single entry per CDR3 protein. The data hold over 55,000 distinct CDR3 sequences, with 14% observed a single time. At the time of active disease, bone marrow was collected from every patient. This clonotype occurred many times. Its antigen is not identified. The germline V gene has CDR1 DFQATT and CDR2 SNEGSKA (reference sequence). Trimming took off 4 bases at V and 13 bases at J, with 30 bases between the two ends. This CDR3 is 16 amino acids long. Overall study findings and caveats: This fraction held mixed bone marrow immune cells after CD138-negative sorting.

Specimen: a population of CD138-negative cells sorted from bone marrow. This receptor was identified in a donor at least 40 years old with multiple myeloma. The J gene is TRBJ2-3, the V gene TRBV20-1, with a possible D match to TRBD2 (6 bases). This CDR3 is CSATAATGAGNFRKYF. CDR3 bases: TGCAGTGCTACCGCGGCTACGGGAGCTGGAAACTTTCGAAAGTATTTT.